The 23 T cell receptor beta chains below all came from one sample that was sequenced in a study of CD8 T cells in Susac syndrome. It was with random hexamers that roughly 0.45 to 1 ug RNA was reverse transcribed. TCRdb fed the immunoSEQ multiplex PCR reads into MiXCR, producing one record per CDR3 protein. The sample carries some 100,000 distinct CDR3 sequences, more than 85% recorded once. The sequenced sample was CD4+ T cells from PBMCs. The receptors stem from a human donor with multiple sclerosis.

This clonotype has only one observation. The V call is TRBV7-6, the J call TRBJ2-5; D might be TRBD1 (6 bases). With 6 bases removed from V and 5 bases from J, the gap between germline ends came to 19 bases. Germline CDR1 SGHVS, CDR2 FNYEAQ. This CDR3 region has 15 residues. The CDR3 is CASSPRAGVGETQYF. The CDR3 coding sequence is TGTGCCAGCAGTCCCCGGGCAGGGGTAGGGGAGACCCAGTACTTC.

This clonotype came up once. The chain combines TRBV7-9 with TRBJ2-3, with 8 bases matching TRBD2. The CDR3 is made up of 14 amino acids. Germline CDR1 SEHNR, CDR2 FQNEAQ (reference sequence). V trimming: 11 bases; J trimming: 4 bases; junction bases outside the gene matches: 11. The CDR3 DNA reads as TGTGCCTATCGTCTGGCGGGGGGCCCAGATACGCAGTATTTT. Translation: CAYRLAGGPDTQYF.

This rearrangement joins TRBV5-1 to TRBJ2-7; TRBD1 matches at 9 bases. Germline loops: CDR1 SGHRS, CDR2 YFSETQ. There are 13 residues in the CDR3. V was clipped by 5 bases and J by 6 bases; unmatched bases: 6. CDR3 residues: CASRLGQGSEQYF. The CDR3 DNA follows: TGCGCCAGCAGGCTTGGACAGGGGAGCGAGCAGTACTTC.

This clonotype was seen more than once but under ten times. The gene calls are TRBV20-1 and TRBJ2-7; 9 bases map to TRBD1. The CDR3 has 14 residues. Germline values: CDR1 DFQATT, CDR2 SNEGSKA (reference sequence). V dropped 6 bases and J dropped 4; count of bases not matched to a gene: 10. CDR3 coding DNA: TGCAGTGCCGTCGGGGGACAGGGTTTTTACGAGCAGTACTTC. This gives the protein CSAVGGQGFYEQYF.

This chain links TRBV20-1 with TRBJ2-3, with 11 nucleotides matching TRBD2. V shed 5 bases, J shed 7 bases, and the junction held 8 bases outside the gene matches. The CDR3 is 14 residues long. Germline CDR1 and CDR2: DFQATT and SNEGSKA (reference sequence). This CDR3 reads CSAGGTSGVNTQYF. The CDR3 DNA follows: TGCAGTGCTGGTGGGACTAGCGGTGTAAATACGCAGTATTTT.

This sequence joins TRBV3-1 and TRBJ1-2; maybe TRBD1 (5 bases). V lost 4 bases and J 3 bases, leaving 9 bases between the germline ends. In germline, CDR1 is LGHDT, CDR2 YNNKEL (reference sequence). The CDR3 extends over 13 amino acids. For the CDR3, the DNA is TGTGCCAGCAGCCCTCAGGGTCACTATGGCTACACCTTC. Its translation is CASSPQGHYGYTF.

The rearrangement uses TRBV5-1 and TRBJ2-5; D is undetermined. The CDR3 contains 14 residues. Germline lookup yields CDR1 SGHRS and CDR2 YFSETQ. The germline V and J ends were trimmed by 0 bases and 3 bases, with 9 bases remaining between them. The DNA for the CDR3 is TGCGCCAGCAGCTTGGCCTGGGCAGAAGAGACCCAGTACTTC. It translates to CASSLAWAEETQYF.

V and J are TRBV7-2 and TRBJ1-6, with a weak D call TRBD1 (5 bases). The ends were cut back, 2 bases at V and 5 bases at J, with 10 bases in the middle. This CDR3 comprises 15 residues. CDR1 is SGHTA, CDR2 FQGNSA, per germline. CDR3 sequence (DNA): TGTGCCAGCAGCTTATCAGCAGGGAATAATTCACCCCTCCACTTT. This gives the protein CASSLSAGNNSPLHF.

The chain combines TRBV30 with TRBJ2-7; D may be TRBD2 (5 bases). The CDR3 sequence is 14 residues long. Germline-derived CDR1 and CDR2 are GTSNPN and SVGIG (reference sequence). Trimming pared 0 bases from V and 7 bases from J, leaving 16 bases between. DNA of the CDR3: TGTGCCTGGAGTGTAATACCCTCTACGGGAGAGCAGTACTTC. Amino acid sequence: CAWSVIPSTGEQYF.

This clonotype occurred a few times. The J gene is TRBJ1-1, the V gene TRBV7-2, with D uncertain. Germline V gene lookup returns CDR1 SGHTA and CDR2 FQGNSA. With 2 bases removed from V and 0 bases from J, the gap between germline ends came to 4 bases. This CDR3 comprises 13 residues. CDR3: CASSLSVNTEAFF. CDR3 DNA sequence: TGTGCCAGCAGCTTATCGGTGAACACTGAAGCTTTCTTT.

This clonotype was detected once. The rearrangement uses TRBV7-2 and TRBJ2-3; maybe TRBD2 (5 bases). Trimming shortened V by 6 bases and J by 2 bases, and 15 bases separated the two germline ends. CDR3 size: 15 residues. Germline CDR1 and CDR2: SGHTA and FQGNSA. This CDR3 reads CASSPLTGFTDTQYF. The CDR3 DNA follows: TGTGCCAGCAGTCCTCTGACGGGATTCACAGATACGCAGTATTTT.

The chain carries TRBV29-1 and TRBJ2-5; possible D gene TRBD2, 5 bases. Per germline, CDR1 SQVTM and CDR2 ANQGSEA. Between the trimmed V and J ends, which lost 6 bases and 1 base, there was a span of 15 bases. This CDR3 comprises 14 residues. The CDR3 nucleotides read TGCAGCGTCAATGGTTACGCGGGCCAAGAGACCCAGTACTTC. Protein sequence: CSVNGYAGQETQYF.

V is TRBV7-9 and J is TRBJ2-4, with D maybe TRBD1 (5 bases). The V end lost 5 bases, the J end lost 3 bases, and 14 bases lay between the germline ends. The length of the CDR3 is 15 residues. Germline V gives CDR1 SEHNR, CDR2 FQNEAQ (reference sequence). In DNA, the CDR3 is TGTGCCAGCAGCCCCCAGGGCTTGGTCAAAAACATTCAGTACTTC. Encoded protein: CASSPQGLVKNIQYF.

This chain uses TRBV18 with TRBJ1-6, with TRBD1 matching 7 bases. CDR3 length: 18 amino acids. The J segment lost 9 bases and the V segment lost 5 bases, leaving 19 bases of the junction unmatched. The germline gives CDR1 KGHSH, CDR2 LQKENI. The CDR3 sequence: CASSAFSTRQGRGSPLHF. In DNA form, the CDR3 reads TGTGCCAGCTCAGCCTTTTCGACTCGACAGGGAAGAGGTTCACCCCTCCACTTT.

The rearrangement links TRBV29-1 to TRBJ2-5, with D possibly being TRBD1 (6 bases). Germline V CDR1 and CDR2: SQVTM, ANQGSEA. CDR3 length: 15 amino acids. V lost 1 base to trimming and J lost 2 bases, with 14 bases between them. The CDR3 bases are TGCAGCGTTGAAGGCAGGGGTCTGGGGCAAGAGACCCAGTACTTC. It is translated as CSVEGRGLGQETQYF.

This clonotype was recorded a few times. This sequence joins TRBV18 and TRBJ2-7; 12 bases agree with TRBD1. There are 15 residues in the CDR3. Germline loops: CDR1 KGHSH, CDR2 LQKENI. V was pared by 3 bases and J by 4 bases, with 4 bases of the junction left unmatched. The CDR3 nucleotides are TGTGCCAGCTCACCCGGGACAGGGGGCTCTTACGAGCAGTACTTC. This translates into CASSPGTGGSYEQYF.

J is TRBJ2-2 and V is TRBV12-3 or TRBV12-4, with a possible D match to TRBD2 (5 bases). The CDR3 is made up of 15 amino acids. V dropped 6 bases and J dropped 4 bases, with 15 bases sitting between them. The CDR3 DNA sequence: TGTGCCAGCAGGCTTCCCGGTCGGGGCACCGGGGAGCTGTTTTTT. Translating gives CASRLPGRGTGELFF.

The chain links TRBV5-4 to TRBJ1-1, with D perhaps matching TRBD1 (6 bases). Germline V gives CDR1 SGHNT, CDR2 YYREEE (reference sequence). CDR3 length: 12 residues. Trimming cost V 2 bases and J 4 bases, with 6 bases left between them. The CDR3 reads CASSFRGTEAFF. CDR3 sequence (DNA): TGTGCCAGCAGCTTCAGGGGCACTGAAGCTTTCTTT.

The genes are TRBV29-1 and TRBJ1-1, with D unresolved. The CDR3 runs to 14 residues. Trimming took 3 bases from V and 3 from J, leaving 14 bases between them. Per the germline V gene, CDR1 is SQVTM and CDR2 is ANQGSEA. For the CDR3, the DNA is TGCAGCGTTGAGAACCCCGCACGGGACACTGAAGCTTTCTTT. Its protein is CSVENPARDTEAFF.

This chain links TRBV28 with TRBJ1-2, with D unresolved. V lost 8 bases and J lost 2, with 12 bases in between. Germline V gives CDR1 MDHEN, CDR2 SYDVKM. The CDR3 is 13 residues long. The CDR3 coding sequence is TGTGCCAGCCGGGCCGCTCGGAACTATGGCTACACCTTC. Its protein is CASRAARNYGYTF.

V is TRBV7-2 and J is TRBJ2-3; D call uncertain. The V and J ends lost 2 bases and 4 bases respectively, with 7 bases between them. This CDR3 comprises 13 residues. Germline V gene sequence: CDR1 SGHTA, CDR2 FQGNSA. The CDR3 DNA is TGTGCCAGCAGCTTACGGGTGTCAGATACGCAGTATTTT. It translates to CASSLRVSDTQYF.

The CDR3 protein is CASSPRTLINSPLHF. CDR3 sequence (DNA): TGTGCCAGCTCACCAAGGACACTCATTAATTCACCCCTCCACTTT. The rearrangement joins TRBV18 to TRBJ1-6, with TRBD1 as a possible D gene (5 bases). From germline, CDR1 is KGHSH and CDR2 LQKENI. CDR3 length: 15 residues. The V end lost 2 bases, the J end lost 6 bases, and 11 bases lay between the germline ends. Together with reference TRBV18 and TRBJ1-6, the CDR3 gives the full variable domain: NAGVMQNPRHLVRRRGQEARLRCSPMKGHSHVYWYRQLPEEGLKFMVYLQKENIIDESGMPKERFSAEFPKEGPSILRIQQVVRGDSAAYFCASSPRTLINSPLHFGNGTRLTVT.

This chain uses TRBV6-2 or TRBV6-3 with TRBJ2-5; 8 bases agree with TRBD1. V shed 1 base, J shed 5 bases, and the junction held 6 bases outside the gene matches. This CDR3 is 15 amino acids long. Germline lookup yields CDR1 MNHEY and CDR2 SVGEGT. CDR3 in DNA: TGTGCCAGCAGTTACTTTGCAGGGGGCGTCGAGACCCAGTACTTC. This encodes CASSYFAGGVETQYF.